These T cell receptor beta chains were read from a single sample in a study of CD8 T cells in ankylosing spondylitis. One entry per CDR3 protein results from TCRdb running MiXCR on the 5' RACE reads. The sample lists under 450,000 distinct CDR3 sequences, 20% to 25% occurring once. The sequenced sample consisted of blood, either unsorted or a sorted T cell fraction (not recorded which). The source is a male donor with ankylosing spondylitis or in good health (not recorded which). The CDR3 runs from the conserved cysteine through the conserved F or W. Fields, in order: J gene, V gene, clone size, D gene, CDR3 protein, CDR3 DNA. D genes are given only for firm matches. Part of the rows lack a size; the others show once, few, many or a class for expanded clones.

J: TRBJ2-7; V: TRBV12-3/TRBV12-4; size: few; D: .; CDR3: CASSSPDRIYEQYF; DNA: TGTGCCAGCAGTTCCCCAGACAGGATCTACGAGCAGTACTTC
J: TRBJ2-7; V: TRBV5-4; size: few; D: .; CDR3: CASSLWAGSEQYF; DNA: TGTGCCAGCAGCTTGTGGGCAGGGTCTGAGCAGTACTTC
J: TRBJ2-7; V: TRBV11-1; size: .; D: .; CDR3: CASSRLDEQYF; DNA: TGTGCCAGCAGCCGATTGGACGAGCAGTACTTC
J: TRBJ2-4; V: TRBV2; size: .; D: .; CDR3: CASSYLGGMQNIQYF; DNA: TGTGCCAGCAGCTACTTGGGTGGGATGCAAAACATTCAGTACTTC
J: TRBJ1-2; V: TRBV30; size: few; D: .; CDR3: CAWSVSGPGYTF; DNA: TGTGCCTGGAGTGTATCCGGGCCGGGCTACACCTTC
J: TRBJ2-1; V: TRBV7-2; size: once; D: TRBD1; CDR3: CASSLWGTGGFEQFF; DNA: TGTGCCAGCAGCTTATGGGGGACAGGCGGGTTTGAGCAGTTCTTC
J: TRBJ2-2; V: TRBV6-5; size: few; D: TRBD2; CDR3: CASTLAGGITGELFF; DNA: TGTGCCAGCACTTTAGCGGGGGGCATCACCGGGGAGCTGTTTTTT
J: TRBJ2-1; V: TRBV7-9; size: few; D: .; CDR3: CASSFELDPGYEQFF; DNA: TGTGCCAGCAGCTTCGAGCTAGACCCAGGGTATGAGCAGTTCTTC
J: TRBJ1-6; V: TRBV12-3/TRBV12-4; size: many; D: .; CDR3: CASSPGLPGGPLHF; DNA: TGTGCCAGCAGCCCCGGGCTCCCGGGGGGTCCCCTCCACTTT
J: TRBJ2-1; V: TRBV10-3; size: .; D: .; CDR3: CAISSIDTGQPSYNEQFF; DNA: TGTGCCATCAGTTCCATAGATACGGGACAACCGTCCTACAATGAGCAGTTCTTC
J: TRBJ2-2; V: TRBV7-6; size: few; D: .; CDR3: CASSPGLYPGELFF; DNA: TGTGCCAGCAGCCCTGGACTGTACCCAGGGGAGCTGTTTTTT
J: TRBJ1-5; V: TRBV20-1; size: few; D: TRBD1; CDR3: CSARDPGQGGNQPQHF; DNA: TGCAGTGCTAGAGATCCGGGACAGGGGGGGAATCAGCCCCAGCATTTT
J: TRBJ2-1; V: TRBV7-9; size: few; D: .; CDR3: CASSLPRGGEQFF; DNA: TGTGCCAGCAGCTTACCCAGGGGAGGTGAGCAGTTCTTC
J: TRBJ1-2; V: TRBV7-9; size: few; D: TRBD1; CDR3: CASSLPTGGSGYTF; DNA: TGTGCCAGCAGCTTACCAACAGGGGGCTCAGGCTACACCTTC
J: TRBJ2-3; V: TRBV12-3/TRBV12-4; size: .; D: .; CDR3: CASSPAGRTDTQYF; DNA: TGTGCCAGCAGTCCTGCGGGGAGAACAGATACGCAGTATTTT
J: TRBJ1-6; V: TRBV7-8; size: .; D: .; CDR3: CASSRGTLHF; DNA: TGTGCCAGCAGTCGGGGGACCCTCCACTTT
J: TRBJ2-4; V: TRBV9; size: few; D: .; CDR3: CASSPGGGDIQYF; DNA: TGTGCCAGCAGCCCGGGGGGCGGGGACATTCAGTACTTC
J: TRBJ2-7; V: TRBV2; size: few; D: .; CDR3: CASSEATASYEQYF; DNA: TGTGCCAGCAGTGAAGCGACAGCCTCCTACGAGCAGTACTTC
J: TRBJ2-2; V: TRBV12-3/TRBV12-4; size: few; D: .; CDR3: CASSWRGGHTGELFF; DNA: TGTGCCAGCAGTTGGCGGGGAGGACACACCGGGGAGCTGTTTTTT
J: TRBJ2-7; V: TRBV14; size: .; D: .; CDR3: CASSQDYGYEQYF; DNA: TGTGCCAGCAGCCAAGATTACGGCTACGAGCAGTACTTC
J: TRBJ2-2; V: TRBV20-1; size: .; D: TRBD1; CDR3: CSARGQGAAYTGELFF; DNA: TGCAGTGCTAGAGGACAGGGGGCAGCATACACCGGGGAGCTGTTTTTT
J: TRBJ2-5; V: TRBV7-2; size: .; D: .; CDR3: CASSGDWETQYF; DNA: TGTGCCAGCTCCGGGGACTGGGAGACCCAGTACTTC
J: TRBJ2-1; V: TRBV19; size: .; D: .; CDR3: CASSMMREQFF; DNA: TGTGCCAGTAGTATGATGAGGGAGCAGTTCTTC
J: TRBJ2-3; V: TRBV5-5; size: few; D: .; CDR3: CASSSWGDISTDTQYF; DNA: TGTGCCAGCAGCTCCTGGGGGGACATCAGCACAGATACGCAGTATTTT
J: TRBJ1-4; V: TRBV7-2; size: .; D: .; CDR3: CASSLLRGLNEKLFF; DNA: TGTGCCAGCAGCTTGTTACGCGGCCTTAATGAAAAACTGTTTTTT
J: TRBJ2-7; V: TRBV9; size: .; D: .; CDR3: CASSVGQTYEQYF; DNA: TGTGCCAGCAGCGTCGGACAGACCTACGAGCAGTACTTC
J: TRBJ2-1; V: TRBV23-1; size: .; D: .; CDR3: CASRMTGRYNEQFF; DNA: TGCGCCAGCAGAATGACAGGGAGGTACAATGAGCAGTTCTTC
J: TRBJ2-3; V: TRBV14; size: .; D: TRBD1; CDR3: CASSQEGGQGEDTQYF; DNA: TGTGCCAGCAGCCAAGAAGGGGGACAGGGAGAAGATACGCAGTATTTT
J: TRBJ1-5; V: TRBV12-3/TRBV12-4; size: many; D: TRBD1; CDR3: CASTEDRVNSNQPQHF; DNA: TGTGCCAGCACCGAGGACAGGGTGAATAGCAATCAGCCCCAGCATTTT
J: TRBJ2-3; V: TRBV11-2; size: .; D: .; CDR3: CASWEWGDTQYF; DNA: TGTGCCAGCTGGGAGTGGGGAGATACGCAGTATTTT
J: TRBJ2-3; V: TRBV24-1; size: .; D: .; CDR3: CATSDPGDPTSTDTQYF; DNA: TGTGCCACCAGTGACCCGGGGGACCCGACTAGCACAGATACGCAGTATTTT
J: TRBJ2-5; V: TRBV4-2; size: few; D: TRBD2; CDR3: CASSLGLERETQYF; DNA: TGTGCCAGCAGCCTAGGACTAGAACGGGAGACCCAGTACTTC
J: TRBJ2-2; V: TRBV9; size: .; D: .; CDR3: CASSHDGADTGELFF; DNA: TGTGCCAGCAGCCACGATGGGGCGGACACCGGGGAGCTGTTTTTT
J: TRBJ2-1; V: TRBV27; size: few; D: TRBD2; CDR3: CASSLGLAALYLIF; DNA: TGTGCCAGCAGTTTGGGACTAGCGGCGCTTTATTTGATCTTC
J: TRBJ2-3; V: TRBV7-9; size: few; D: .; CDR3: CASSASGDTQYF; DNA: TGTGCCAGCAGCGCAAGCGGAGATACGCAGTATTTT
J: TRBJ2-2; V: TRBV5-1; size: .; D: .; CDR3: CASSSYPNTGELFF; DNA: TGCGCCAGCAGCTCCTATCCGAACACCGGGGAGCTGTTTTTT
J: TRBJ1-1; V: TRBV9; size: .; D: .; CDR3: CASSGGSGSIEAFF; DNA: TGTGCCAGCAGCGGCGGGTCGGGGTCCATTGAAGCTTTCTTT
J: TRBJ2-7; V: TRBV12-3/TRBV12-4; size: few; D: TRBD1; CDR3: CASIGGGDYEQYF; DNA: TGTGCCAGCATAGGGGGCGGTGACTACGAGCAGTACTTC
J: TRBJ1-2; V: TRBV12-3/TRBV12-4; size: few; D: TRBD1; CDR3: CASSQGAEGYTF; DNA: TGTGCCAGCAGCCAGGGGGCGGAGGGCTACACCTTC
J: TRBJ2-7; V: TRBV28; size: few; D: .; CDR3: CASSSGLLIGQYF; DNA: TGTGCCAGCAGTTCAGGACTGCTGATCGGGCAGTACTTC
J: TRBJ2-5; V: TRBV10-3; size: few; D: .; CDR3: CAISDPRSQETQYF; DNA: TGTGCCATCAGTGACCCGCGTAGCCAAGAGACCCAGTACTTC
J: TRBJ2-1; V: TRBV30; size: .; D: .; CDR3: CAWRDTARNEQFF; DNA: TGTGCCTGGCGGGACACAGCGCGCAATGAGCAGTTCTTC
J: TRBJ2-7; V: TRBV30; size: few; D: TRBD1; CDR3: CAWSDGTGGGYEQYF; DNA: TGTGCCTGGAGTGACGGGACAGGGGGCGGCTACGAGCAGTACTTC
J: TRBJ2-2; V: TRBV3-1; size: .; D: .; CDR3: CASCHTGLWTGELFF; DNA: TGTGCCAGCTGCCATACAGGGTTATGGACCGGGGAGCTGTTTTTT
J: TRBJ2-7; V: TRBV3-1; size: .; D: .; CDR3: CASSQGWAEQYF; DNA: TGTGCCAGCAGCCAAGGGTGGGCCGAGCAGTACTTC
J: TRBJ1-2; V: TRBV25-1; size: .; D: .; CDR3: CASSTPREENLGYGYTF; DNA: TGTGCCAGCTCAACCCCAAGGGAGGAAAACCTAGGGTATGGCTACACCTTC
J: TRBJ2-2; V: TRBV9; size: few; D: TRBD2; CDR3: CASSLSSGGADGELFF; DNA: TGTGCCAGCAGCCTCTCGAGCGGGGGGGCCGACGGGGAGCTGTTTTTT
J: TRBJ2-7; V: TRBV11-2; size: few; D: .; CDR3: CASSLEGGNVNEQYF; DNA: TGTGCCAGCAGCTTAGAAGGGGGTAACGTCAACGAGCAGTACTTC
J: TRBJ2-5; V: TRBV10-3; size: few; D: .; CDR3: CAIGKCHRVRETQYF; DNA: TGTGCCATCGGAAAATGCCACAGGGTAAGAGAGACCCAGTACTTC
J: TRBJ2-7; V: TRBV7-2; size: .; D: .; CDR3: CASSSHGYEQYF; DNA: TGTGCCAGCAGCTCCCACGGCTACGAGCAGTACTTC